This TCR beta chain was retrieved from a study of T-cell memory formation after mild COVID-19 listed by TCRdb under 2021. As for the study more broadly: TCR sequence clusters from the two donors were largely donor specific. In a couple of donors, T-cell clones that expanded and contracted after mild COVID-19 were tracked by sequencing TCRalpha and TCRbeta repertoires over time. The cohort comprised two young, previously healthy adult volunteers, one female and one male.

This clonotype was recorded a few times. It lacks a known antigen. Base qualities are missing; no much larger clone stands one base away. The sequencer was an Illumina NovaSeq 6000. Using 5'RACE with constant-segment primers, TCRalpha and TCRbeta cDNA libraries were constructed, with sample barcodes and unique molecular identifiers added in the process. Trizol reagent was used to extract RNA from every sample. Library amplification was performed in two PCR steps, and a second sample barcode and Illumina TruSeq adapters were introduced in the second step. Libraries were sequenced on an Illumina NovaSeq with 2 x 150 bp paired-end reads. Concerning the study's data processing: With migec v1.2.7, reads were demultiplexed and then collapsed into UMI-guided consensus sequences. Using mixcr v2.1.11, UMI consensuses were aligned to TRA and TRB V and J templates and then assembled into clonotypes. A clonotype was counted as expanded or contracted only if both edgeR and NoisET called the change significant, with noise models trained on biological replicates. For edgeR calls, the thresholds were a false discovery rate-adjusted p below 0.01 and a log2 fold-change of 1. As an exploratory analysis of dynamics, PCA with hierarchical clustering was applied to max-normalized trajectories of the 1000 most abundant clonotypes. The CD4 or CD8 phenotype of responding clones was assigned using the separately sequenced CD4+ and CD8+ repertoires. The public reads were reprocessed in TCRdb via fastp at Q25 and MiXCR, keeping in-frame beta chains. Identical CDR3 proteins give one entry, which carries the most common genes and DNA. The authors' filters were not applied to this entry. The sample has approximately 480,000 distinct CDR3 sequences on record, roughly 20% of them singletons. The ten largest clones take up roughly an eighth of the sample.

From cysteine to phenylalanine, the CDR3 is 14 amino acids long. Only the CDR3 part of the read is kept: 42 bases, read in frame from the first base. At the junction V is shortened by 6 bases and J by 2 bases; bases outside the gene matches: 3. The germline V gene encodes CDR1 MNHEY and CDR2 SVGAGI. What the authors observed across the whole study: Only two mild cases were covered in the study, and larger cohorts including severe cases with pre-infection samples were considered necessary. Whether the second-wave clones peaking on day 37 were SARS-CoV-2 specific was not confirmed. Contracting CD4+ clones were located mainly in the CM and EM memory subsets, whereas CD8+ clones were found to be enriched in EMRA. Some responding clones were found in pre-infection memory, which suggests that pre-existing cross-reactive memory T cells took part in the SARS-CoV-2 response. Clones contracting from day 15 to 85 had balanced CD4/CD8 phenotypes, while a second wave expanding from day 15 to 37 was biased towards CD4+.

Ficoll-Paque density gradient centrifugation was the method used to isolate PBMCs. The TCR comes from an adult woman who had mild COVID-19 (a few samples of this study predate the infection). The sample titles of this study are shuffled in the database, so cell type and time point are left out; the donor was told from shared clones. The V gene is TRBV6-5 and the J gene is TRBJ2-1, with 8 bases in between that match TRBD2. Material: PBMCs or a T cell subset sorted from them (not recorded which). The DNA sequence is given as TGTGCCAGCAGCGCCGGGGGGGCCTACAATGAGCAGTTCTTC. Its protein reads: CASSAGGAYNEQFF.